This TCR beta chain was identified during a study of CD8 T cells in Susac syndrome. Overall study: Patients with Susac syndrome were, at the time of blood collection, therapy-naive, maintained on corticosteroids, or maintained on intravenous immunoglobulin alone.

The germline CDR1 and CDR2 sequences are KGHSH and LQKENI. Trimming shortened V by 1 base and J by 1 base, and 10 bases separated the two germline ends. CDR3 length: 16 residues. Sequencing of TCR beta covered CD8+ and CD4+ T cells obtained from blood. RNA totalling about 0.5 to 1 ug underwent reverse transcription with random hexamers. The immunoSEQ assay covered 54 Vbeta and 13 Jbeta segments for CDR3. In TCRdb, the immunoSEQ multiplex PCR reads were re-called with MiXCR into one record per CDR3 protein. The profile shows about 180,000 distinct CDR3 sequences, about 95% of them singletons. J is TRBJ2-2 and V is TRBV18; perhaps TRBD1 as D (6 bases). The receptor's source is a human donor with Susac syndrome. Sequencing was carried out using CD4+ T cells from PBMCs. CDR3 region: CASSPLTGKNTGELFF. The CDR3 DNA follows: TGTGCCAGCTCACCACTAACAGGGAAGAACACCGGGGAGCTGTTTTTT. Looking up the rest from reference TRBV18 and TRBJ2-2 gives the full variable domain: NAGVMQNPRHLVRRRGQEARLRCSPMKGHSHVYWYRQLPEEGLKFMVYLQKENIIDESGMPKERFSAEFPKEGPSILRIQQVVRGDSAAYFCASSPLTGKNTGELFFGEGSRLTVL.